One sample yielded the 13 T cell receptor beta chains listed below, sequenced in a study of spatial heterogeneity in lung cancer. Time point in this sample: sample taken at primary tumor resection. Tumor, nontumor lung or frozen PBMC supplied whole RNA that was sequenced unsorted. TCRdb recomputed calls from the 5' RACE reads with MiXCR, one row per CDR3 protein. The sample holds tens of thousands of distinct CDR3 sequences, roughly 7.9% seen once. Sequenced material: PBMCs, taken at surgery. These receptors all stem from a female donor with early-stage non-small cell lung cancer.

This clonotype was seen ten or more times. The V gene is TRBV3-1, the J gene TRBJ1-4, with D uncertain. This CDR3 spans 14 amino acids. CDR1 and CDR2 (germline): LGHDT, YNNKEL (reference sequence). V shed 1 base and J shed 8 bases, with 11 bases lying between them. Written as DNA, the CDR3 is TGTGCCAGCAGCCAAGGAGGATCAGCCGAAAAACTGTTTTTT. Protein product: CASSQGGSAEKLFF.

This clonotype was recorded many times. The rearrangement links TRBV13 to TRBJ1-1, with unresolved D. CDR3 length: 15 residues. Looked up from germline, CDR1 is PRHDT and CDR2 is FYEKMQ (reference sequence). The ends were cut back, 5 bases at V and 1 base at J, with 14 bases in the middle. This CDR3 reads CASSVRPAGNTEAFF. CDR3 bases: TGTGCCAGCAGCGTAAGGCCGGCCGGGAACACTGAAGCTTTCTTT.

This clonotype showed up many times. The chain joins TRBV2 to TRBJ1-2, with D possibly matching TRBD1 (6 bases). The V and J ends lost 0 bases and 8 bases respectively, with 13 bases between them. CDR1 and CDR2 (germline): SNHLY, FYNNEI. The CDR3 contains 14 residues. CDR3 sequence (DNA): TGTGCCAGCAGTGAAGCGCGGACAGCGCGGGGCTACACCTTC. Residues: CASSEARTARGYTF.

The V and J genes are TRBV25-1 and TRBJ2-5; 10 bases agree with TRBD1. The CDR3 consists of 17 residues. Germline CDR1 MGHDK, CDR2 SYGVNS. The V and J ends lost 2 bases and 5 bases, in that order; junction bases with no gene match: 11. CDR3 loop: CASSETTGTGDTETQYF. For the CDR3, the DNA is TGTGCCAGCAGTGAAACTACCGGGACAGGGGATACGGAGACCCAGTACTTC. Looking up the rest from reference TRBV25-1 and TRBJ2-5 gives the full variable domain: EADIYQTPRYLVIGTGKKITLECSQTMGHDKMYWYQQDPGMELHLIHYSYGVNSTEKGDLSSESTVSRIRTEHFPLTLESARPSHTSQYLCASSETTGTGDTETQYFGPGTRLLVL.

This clonotype was counted between two and nine times. The chain uses TRBV5-1 and TRBJ2-2; no clear D gene. This CDR3 is 13 amino acids long. CDR1 is SGHRS and CDR2 is YFSETQ in the germline V gene. V shed 1 base and J shed 6 bases, with 7 bases lying between them. The CDR3 loop is CASSLREAGELFF. The CDR3 coding sequence is TGCGCCAGCAGCTTGAGAGAGGCCGGGGAGCTGTTTTTT.

V gene TRBV12-3 or TRBV12-4 combines with J gene TRBJ2-3, with D tentatively TRBD2 (5 bases). The CDR3 runs 14 residues. V dropped 11 bases and J dropped 0 bases, with 15 bases sitting between them. Here the CDR3 reads CALRPWTSTDTQYF. For the CDR3, the DNA is TGTGCCCTGCGGCCCTGGACTAGCACAGATACGCAGTATTTT.

This clonotype was seen many times. J is TRBJ2-7 and V is TRBV7-9, with unresolved D. This CDR3 region has 13 residues. The ends were cut back, 5 bases at V and 4 bases at J, with 12 bases in the middle. Germline V gene lookup returns CDR1 SEHNR and CDR2 FQNEAQ (reference sequence). Here the CDR3 DNA reads TGTGCCAGCAGCCCCTCGGCCAGTTACGAGCAGTACGTC. This encodes CASSPSASYEQYV.

This clonotype was recorded at least ten times. V gene TRBV10-1 combines with J gene TRBJ2-3, with D hard to call. The V end was cut by 0 bases, the J end by 1 base, with 2 bases between. Germline V gene sequence: CDR1 WNHNN, CDR2 SYGVQD (reference sequence). The CDR3 length is 13 residues. The CDR3 sequence is CASSESGTDTQYF. Written as DNA, the CDR3 is TGCGCCAGCAGTGAGTCTGGCACAGATACGCAGTATTTT.

Many counts were recorded for this clonotype. This chain links TRBV28 with TRBJ1-5, with 10 bases that match TRBD1. CDR1 MDHEN and CDR2 SYDVKM come from the germline V gene. Trimming took 11 bases from V and 6 from J; bases not matched to a gene: 4. The CDR3 has 12 amino acids. This CDR3 reads CAVRDRGQPQHF. The CDR3 DNA sequence: TGTGCCGTCCGGGACAGGGGTCAGCCCCAGCATTTT. The whole variable domain, remainder taken from reference TRBV28 and TRBJ1-5, is DVKVTQSSRYLVKRTGEKVFLECVQDMDHENMFWYRQDPGLGLRLIYFSYDVKMKEKGDIPEGYSVSREKKERFSLILESASTNQTSMYLCAVRDRGQPQHFGDGTRLSIL.

This clonotype was counted a few times. V usage is TRBV29-1 and J usage is TRBJ1-1; TRBD1 is a possible D gene (6 bases). V was pared by 2 bases and J by 7 bases, with 14 bases between. CDR1 and CDR2 from the germline V gene are SQVTM and ANQGSEA. The CDR3 spans 13 residues. The CDR3: CSVESGGDGEAFF. CDR3 nucleotide sequence: TGCAGCGTTGAATCCGGGGGCGACGGTGAAGCTTTCTTT. Supplemented by reference TRBV29-1 and TRBJ1-1, the full variable domain reads SAVISQKPSRDICQRGTSLTIQCQVDSQVTMMFWYRQQPGQSLTLIATANQGSEATYESGFVIDKFPISRPNLTFSTLTVSNMSPEDSSIYLCSVESGGDGEAFFGQGTRLTVV.

The chain couples TRBV20-1 to TRBJ2-3; 9 nucleotides agree with TRBD2. The CDR3 spans 16 residues. V shed 1 base, J shed 4 bases, and the junction held 9 bases outside the gene matches. CDR1 DFQATT and CDR2 SNEGSKA come from the germline V gene (reference sequence). CDR3 nucleotides: TGCAGTGCTAGAGTCCTCAGCGGGAGGTCCCCAGATACGCAGTATTTT. Its protein product is CSARVLSGRSPDTQYF.

V usage is TRBV12-3 or TRBV12-4 and J usage is TRBJ1-2, with a possible D match to TRBD1 (6 bases). Trimming cost V 6 bases and J 3 bases, with 14 bases left between them. There are 14 residues in the CDR3. CDR3 DNA: TGTGCCAGCAGCCACATTCGGACAGACTATGGCTACACCTTC. Its translation: CASSHIRTDYGYTF.

The chain recombines TRBV3-1 with TRBJ2-1; weak D call: TRBD2 (6 bases). CDR1 is LGHDT, CDR2 YNNKEL, per germline (reference sequence). Trimming pared 3 bases from V and 8 bases from J, leaving 14 bases between. This CDR3 is built from 14 residues. CDR3 DNA sequence: TGTGCCAGCAGCCAGGGCGGGGCTCAGGATGAGCAGTTCTTC. Its translation: CASSQGGAQDEQFF.